Below are 25 T cell receptor beta chains sequenced from a single sample in a study of shared clonotypes between healthy human individuals. The table came from immunoSEQ multiplex PCR; TCRdb's copy has only in-frame clones and leaves some out. Of approximately 1.5 million clones in the sample, 95% to 99% were seen once. Sequencing was performed on naive CD4+ T cells sorted from blood. Subset given: CD45RA+ positively selected. The origin of the receptors is a man aged 30 to 45 in good health.

V usage is TRBV28 and J usage is TRBJ2-3; 10 bases agree with TRBD2. With 5 bases clipped from V and 4 bases from J, the junction kept 6 bases outside the gene matches. Germline values: CDR1 MDHEN, CDR2 SYDVKM. The CDR3 length is 15 residues. Here the CDR3 DNA reads TGTGCCAGCAGTCCGCTAGCGGGAGTCCCAGATACGCAGTATTTT. Amino acids: CASSPLAGVPDTQYF.

The rearrangement links TRBV29-1 to TRBJ1-1; 7 bases agree with TRBD1. This CDR3 is 13 amino acids long. V shed 5 bases, J shed 1 base, and the junction held 4 bases outside the gene matches. The germline V gene has CDR1 SQVTM and CDR2 ANQGSEA. Written as DNA, the CDR3 is TGCAGCGTTAGAACAGGGGCGAACACTGAAGCTTTCTTT. Protein: CSVRTGANTEAFF.

J is TRBJ1-3 and V is TRBV28; 8 positions agree with TRBD1. Germline CDR1 is MDHEN and CDR2 is SYDVKM. This CDR3 has 15 residues. V gave up 6 bases and J gave up 2 bases; unmatched junction bases: 6. CDR3 in DNA: TGTGCCAGCAGACCTCAGACAGGGGCTGGAAACACCATATATTTT. Encoded protein: CASRPQTGAGNTIYF.

This clone was detected once. The rearrangement uses TRBV27 and TRBJ2-7; TRBD2 aligns across 11 bases. The CDR3 covers 19 residues. Germline V gene sequence: CDR1 MNHEY, CDR2 SMNVEV (reference sequence). J gave up 0 bases and V 4 bases, and 14 bases lay outside the gene matches. The CDR3 here is CASSSAGTSGTGNSYEQYF. The CDR3 nucleotides are TGTGCCAGCAGTTCTGCCGGGACTAGCGGTACTGGCAACTCCTACGAGCAGTACTTC.

The chain joins TRBV7-8 to TRBJ1-5; TRBD1 is a possible D gene (5 bases). Germline values: CDR1 SGHVS, CDR2 FQNEAQ. The CDR3 extends over 15 amino acids. With 2 bases removed from V and 2 bases from J, the gap between germline ends came to 10 bases. The CDR3 nucleotides are TGTGCCAGCAGCTTAAGTCGGGGGGGCAATCAGCCCCAGCATTTT. This translates into CASSLSRGGNQPQHF.

Worth noting for this clone: The sample has other DNA sequences that encode this CDR3 too. This chain joins TRBV18 and TRBJ2-7; 8 bases align to TRBD1. The CDR3 runs 14 residues. CDR1 is KGHSH and CDR2 is LQKENI in the germline V gene. Trimming at V came to 5 bases and at J to 0 bases, leaving 3 bases not matched to a gene. The chain's CDR3 is CASSKGQGSYEQYF. The CDR3 DNA follows: TGTGCCAGCTCAAAAGGACAGGGCTCCTACGAGCAGTACTTC.

The chain couples TRBV19 to TRBJ1-1; 8 nucleotides agree with TRBD1. Germline V gene data show CDR1 as LNHDA and CDR2 as SQIVND (reference sequence). The CDR3 extends over 16 amino acids. V trimming: 3 bases; J trimming: 0 bases; junction bases outside the gene matches: 6. In DNA, the CDR3 is TGTGCCAGTAGTATCGCGGACAGGGTCATGAACACTGAAGCTTTCTTT. This gives the protein CASSIADRVMNTEAFF.

The chain joins TRBV4-3 to TRBJ2-3, with 9 positions matching TRBD2. The J segment lost 4 bases and the V segment lost 0 bases, leaving 8 bases of the junction unmatched. Germline V gene lookup returns CDR1 LGHNA and CDR2 YSLEER. This CDR3 spans 17 amino acids. CDR3 sequence: CASSQEGSGRLADTQYF. CDR3 sequence (DNA): TGCGCCAGCAGCCAAGAGGGTAGCGGGAGATTGGCAGATACGCAGTATTTT.

V usage is TRBV18 and J usage is TRBJ1-3; D call uncertain. Trimming removed 3 bases at V and 0 bases at J, with 9 bases between. The germline V gene has CDR1 KGHSH and CDR2 LQKENI. The CDR3 covers 15 residues. The CDR3 spells CASSPEPRSGNTIYF. The CDR3 region has the DNA TGTGCCAGCTCACCTGAACCCCGCTCTGGAAACACCATATATTTT.

V is TRBV29-1 and J is TRBJ1-5; D is perhaps TRBD1 (5 bases). Germline V CDR1 and CDR2: SQVTM, ANQGSEA. Trimming removed 4 bases from V and 3 bases from J, with 10 bases in between. The CDR3 contains 13 residues. The CDR3 region has the DNA TGCAGCGTTGGTGTAGGGGACAATCAGCCCCAGCATTTT. Protein product: CSVGVGDNQPQHF. Based on the CDR3 plus reference TRBV29-1 and TRBJ1-5, the full variable domain is SAVISQKPSRDICQRGTSLTIQCQVDSQVTMMFWYRQQPGQSLTLIATANQGSEATYESGFVIDKFPISRPNLTFSTLTVSNMSPEDSSIYLCSVGVGDNQPQHFGDGTRLSIL.

Written as DNA, the CDR3 is TGTGCCAGCAGTTCCACTAGGGACAATGAGCAGTTCTTC. Its translation: CASSSTRDNEQFF. This chain joins TRBV2 and TRBJ2-1; a weak D match, TRBD2 (5 bases). The V end was cut by 5 bases, the J end by 5 bases, with 10 bases between. The CDR3 spans 13 residues. Germline V lookup: CDR1 SNHLY, CDR2 FYNNEI.

This sequence joins TRBV6-1 and TRBJ2-2, with D possibly being TRBD2 (6 bases). Germline CDR1 is MNHNS and CDR2 is SASEGT. V was cut by 6 bases and J by 8 bases, with 16 bases left in between. The CDR3 is made up of 14 amino acids. CDR3 DNA sequence: TGTGCCAGCAGGACCACCGGGGGATCTGGGGAGCTGTTTTTT. It translates to CASRTTGGSGELFF.

The rearrangement joins TRBV6-5 to TRBJ1-5; TRBD1 matches 7 bases. J gave up 7 bases and V 5 bases, and 2 bases lay outside the gene matches. CDR3 length: 12 residues. Germline CDR1 and CDR2: MNHEY and SVGAGI. In DNA form, the CDR3 reads TGTGCCAGCAGTCCAGGGGGACAGCCCCAGCATTTT. This encodes CASSPGGQPQHF.

The rearrangement joins TRBV6-1 to TRBJ1-5, with D maybe TRBD1 (5 bases). Germline assignment: CDR1 MNHNS and CDR2 SASEGT. The CDR3 length is 16 residues. The V end was cut by 2 bases, the J end by 2 bases, with 13 bases between. The CDR3 reads CASSEWRGAGNQPQHF. The CDR3 DNA follows: TGTGCCAGCAGTGAATGGCGGGGCGCGGGCAATCAGCCCCAGCATTTT.

This rearrangement joins TRBV30 to TRBJ1-3; tentative D call: TRBD1 (5 bases). The CDR3 runs to 17 residues. V was shortened by 0 bases and J by 2 bases, with 17 bases between the two germline ends. Germline values: CDR1 GTSNPN, CDR2 SVGIG (reference sequence). The CDR3 DNA is TGTGCCTGGAGTGTACGGTCGAAAGGCAGGGCTGGAAACACCATATATTTT. It codes for CAWSVRSKGRAGNTIYF.

This clone was recorded once. The genes are TRBV7-2 and TRBJ2-1; D unclear. This CDR3 spans 12 amino acids. Germline CDR1 reads SGHTA; CDR2 reads FQGNSA. The V end was cut by 3 bases, the J end by 6 bases, with 6 bases between. CDR3 bases: TGTGCCAGCAGCTTCCCCGCCAATGAGCAGTTCTTC. It yields the protein CASSFPANEQFF.

The chain links TRBV5-1 to TRBJ2-3, with TRBD1 identical over 9 bases. The germline CDR1 and CDR2 sequences are SGHRS and YFSETQ. Losses at the gene ends were 4 bases for V and 2 bases for J; bases not matched to a gene: 8. The CDR3 contains 16 residues. The CDR3 spells CASSPGQGGYTDTQYF. CDR3 bases: TGCGCCAGCAGCCCGGGACAGGGAGGCTACACAGATACGCAGTATTTT.

The sample holds a few counts of this clone. This chain uses TRBV2 with TRBJ2-2; D is unclear. In germline, CDR1 is SNHLY, CDR2 FYNNEI. This CDR3 comprises 13 residues. Trimming shortened V by 4 bases and J by 8 bases, and 11 bases separated the two germline ends. The CDR3 reads CASSGRFGGELFF. CDR3 in DNA: TGTGCCAGCAGTGGAAGGTTTGGAGGGGAGCTGTTTTTT. The variable domain in full, completed from reference TRBV2 and TRBJ2-2, reads EPEVTQTPSHQVTQMGQEVILRCVPISNHLYFYWYRQILGQKVEFLVSFYNNEISEKSEIFDDQFSVERPDGSNFTLKIRSTKLEDSAMYFCASSGRFGGELFFGEGSRLTVL.

This clone was observed once. V is TRBV5-8 and J is TRBJ1-1; D is unclear. Trimming removed 1 base from V and 3 bases from J, with 7 bases in between. The germline CDR1 and CDR2 sequences are SGHTS and YDEGEE. The CDR3 is 13 amino acids. The CDR3 sequence is CASSLMRHTEAFF. Here the CDR3 DNA reads TGTGCCAGCAGCTTGATGCGTCACACTGAAGCTTTCTTT.

The CDR3 region is CASSYVAFGGERETSDTQYF. In DNA form, the CDR3 reads TGTGCCAGCAGCTACGTGGCCTTCGGGGGCGAGCGGGAGACCTCAGATACGCAGTATTTT. The rearrangement uses TRBV7-8 and TRBJ2-3; 8 bases are shared with TRBD2. The CDR3 extends over 20 amino acids. V shed 4 bases and J 4 bases; nucleotides not matched to a gene: 22. Per the germline V gene, CDR1 is SGHVS and CDR2 is FQNEAQ.

The chain couples TRBV9 to TRBJ1-1; no reliable D call. The germline gives CDR1 SGDLS, CDR2 YYNGEE. V dropped 3 bases and J dropped 0 bases, with 15 bases sitting between them. The CDR3 runs to 16 residues. CDR3 sequence: CASSAGPSDLNTEAFF. The DNA of the CDR3 is TGTGCCAGCAGCGCGGGCCCTTCGGACTTGAACACTGAAGCTTTCTTT.

The CDR3 coding sequence is TGTGCCAGCAGCGTAATTAGCGGGAGGGTTTTACAGTTCTTC. Its protein product is CASSVISGRVLQFF. V gene TRBV27 combines with J gene TRBJ2-1; 11 nucleotides match TRBD2. Looked up from germline, CDR1 is MNHEY and CDR2 is SMNVEV (reference sequence). The ends lost 6 bases at V and 13 bases at J; junction bases unmatched: 11. The CDR3 loop spans 14 amino acids.

The chain recombines TRBV18 with TRBJ2-7; D is possibly TRBD1 (7 bases). Germline V gene sequence: CDR1 KGHSH, CDR2 LQKENI. This CDR3 comprises 17 residues. With 3 bases removed from V and 3 bases from J, the gap between germline ends came to 21 bases. CDR3 loop: CASSPGRGDPQGYEQYF. The CDR3 DNA sequence: TGTGCCAGCTCACCTGGCAGGGGGGACCCTCAGGGCTACGAGCAGTACTTC.

The chain has TRBV14 and TRBJ2-7, with 12 bases identical to TRBD2. V trimming: 1 base; J trimming: 1 base; junction bases outside the gene matches: 2. Looked up from germline, CDR1 is SGHDN and CDR2 is FVKESK. The CDR3 totals 16 residues. The CDR3 nucleotides read TGTGCCAGCAGCCAAGTTACTAGCGGGAGGTCCTACGAGCAGTACTTC. Encoded protein: CASSQVTSGRSYEQYF. Variable domain in full (rest from reference TRBV14 and TRBJ2-7): EAGVTQFPSHSVIEKGQTVTLRCDPISGHDNLYWYRRVMGKEIKFLLHFVKESKQDESGMPNNRFLAERTGGTYSTLKVQPAELEDSGVYFCASSQVTSGRSYEQYFGPGTRLTVT.

The J gene is TRBJ1-2, the V gene TRBV5-6; no definite D call. The CDR3 runs 14 residues. Germline V gene data show CDR1 as SGHDT and CDR2 as YYEEEE. Trimming took off 3 bases at V and 7 bases at J, with 16 bases between the two ends. This chain's CDR3 is CASSSRTWGGGYTF. DNA for the CDR3: TGTGCCAGCAGCTCCCGGACGTGGGGAGGTGGCTACACCTTC.